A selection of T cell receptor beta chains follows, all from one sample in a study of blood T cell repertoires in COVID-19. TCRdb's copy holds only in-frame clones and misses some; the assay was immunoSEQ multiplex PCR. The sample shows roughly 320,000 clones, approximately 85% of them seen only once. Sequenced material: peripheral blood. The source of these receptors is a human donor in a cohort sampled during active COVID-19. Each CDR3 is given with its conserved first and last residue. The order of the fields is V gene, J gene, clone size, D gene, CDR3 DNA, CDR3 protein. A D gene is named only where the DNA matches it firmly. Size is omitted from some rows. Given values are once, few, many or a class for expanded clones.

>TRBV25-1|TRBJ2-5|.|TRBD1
TGTGCCAGCAGTGAATTGACAGGGGTTAGACAAGAGACCCAGTACTTC
CASSELTGVRQETQYF
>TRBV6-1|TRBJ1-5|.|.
TGTGCCAGCAGTGGGGATTGGGGGGGCCATAGCAATCAGCCCCAGCATTTT
CASSGDWGGHSNQPQHF
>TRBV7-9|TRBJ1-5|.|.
TGTGCCAGCAGCCTGGGCTATAGCAATCAGCCCCAGCATTTT
CASSLGYSNQPQHF
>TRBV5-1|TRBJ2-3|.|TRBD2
TGCGCCAGCAGCTTGTGGCCTAGCGGGGGGTCAGATACGCAGTATTTT
CASSLWPSGGSDTQYF
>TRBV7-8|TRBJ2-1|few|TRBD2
TGTGCCAGCAGCCCCCAAGCGGGGGCGAAGGATGAGCAGTTCTTC
CASSPQAGAKDEQFF
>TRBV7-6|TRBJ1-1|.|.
TGTGCCAGCAGCTTTAGCGCGGGCACTGAAGCTTTCTTT
CASSFSAGTEAFF
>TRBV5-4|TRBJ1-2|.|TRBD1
TGTGCCAGCAGCATACAGGGGCAGGGTGGCTACACCTTC
CASSIQGQGGYTF
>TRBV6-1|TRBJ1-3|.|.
TGTGCCAGCAGTGAAGTTTCGGGGGGGGCGAAATCAAACACCATATATTTT
CASSEVSGGAKSNTIYF
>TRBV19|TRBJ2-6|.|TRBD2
TGTGCCAGTAGTATAAGAGGACTAGCGGGGGGAACAGGGGCCAACGTCCTGACTTTC
CASSIRGLAGGTGANVLTF
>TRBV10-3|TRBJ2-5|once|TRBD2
TGTGCCATCAGAGCTAGCGGGGGGGGTGGAGAGACCCAGTACTTC
CAIRASGGGGETQYF
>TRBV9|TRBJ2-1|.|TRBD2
TGTGCCAGCGGGACTAAAAACAATGAGCAGTTCTTC
CASGTKNNEQFF
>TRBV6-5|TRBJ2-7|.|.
TGTGCCAGCAGTCCCTCGGGTGTTGGGGAGCAGTACTTC
CASSPSGVGEQYF
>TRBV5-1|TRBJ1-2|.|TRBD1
TGCGCCAGCAGCTGGGACAGTTCTAACTATGGCTACACCTTC
CASSWDSSNYGYTF
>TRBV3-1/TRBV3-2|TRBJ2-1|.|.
TGTGCCAGCAGTAGTGTCTACAATGAGCAGTTCTTC
CASSSVYNEQFF
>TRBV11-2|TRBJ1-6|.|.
TGTGCCAGCAGCTGGGCCAGGGGTCAAAATTCACCCCTCCACTTT
CASSWARGQNSPLHF
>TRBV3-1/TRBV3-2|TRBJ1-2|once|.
TGTGCCAGCAGCCTCACGGGAGGGTCTTTCTACACCTTC
CASSLTGGSFYTF
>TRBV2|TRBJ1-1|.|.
TGTGCCAGCAGAGCAGGGGCTGAAGCTTTCTTT
CASRAGAEAFF
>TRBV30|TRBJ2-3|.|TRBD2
TGTGCCGGGACTAGCGGGGGGTTCACAGATACGCAGTATTTT
CAGTSGGFTDTQYF
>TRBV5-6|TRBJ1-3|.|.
TGTGCCAGCAGCGCCGACAGGATCTCTGGAAACACCATATATTTT
CASSADRISGNTIYF
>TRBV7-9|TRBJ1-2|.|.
TGTGCCACCGAGGGCCGGGGTGATGGCTACACCTTC
CATEGRGDGYTF
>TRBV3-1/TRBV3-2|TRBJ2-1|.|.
TGTGCCAGCAGCCAATTTACCAGGGGAGAGTTTGAGCAGTTCTTC
CASSQFTRGEFEQFF
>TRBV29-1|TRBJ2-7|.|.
TGCAGCGTGGCGGAGGGAGGAAAGAACTACGAGCAGTACTTC
CSVAEGGKNYEQYF
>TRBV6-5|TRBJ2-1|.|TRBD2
TGTGCCAGCACCCTCGGGACTAGCTTATCCAATGAGCAGTTCTTC
CASTLGTSLSNEQFF
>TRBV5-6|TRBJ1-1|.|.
TGTGCCAGCAGCTACACGGGGGACGGTAAGAACACTGAAGCTTTCTTT
CASSYTGDGKNTEAFF
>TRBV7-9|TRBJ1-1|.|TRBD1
TGTGCCAGCAGCTCGATGGGACAGGGCACTGAAGCTTTCTTT
CASSSMGQGTEAFF
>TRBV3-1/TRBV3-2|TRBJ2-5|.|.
TGTGCCAGCAGCCAAGAAAAAAGGGGCCTAGAGACCCAGTACTTC
CASSQEKRGLETQYF
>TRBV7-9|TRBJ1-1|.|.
TGTGCCAGCAGCTTAGTAGAGTCCTCTACTGAAGCTTTCTTT
CASSLVESSTEAFF
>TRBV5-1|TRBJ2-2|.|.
TGCGCCAGCAGCCTCCAGGGGCCCGACACCGGGGAGCTGTTTTTT
CASSLQGPDTGELFF
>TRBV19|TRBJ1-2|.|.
TGTGCCAGTAGTATGATTGATTCCGAAGCCTATGGCTACACCTTC
CASSMIDSEAYGYTF
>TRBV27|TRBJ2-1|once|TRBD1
TGTGCCAGCAGTTCCTGGGACAGGGGATTTGAGTTCTTC
CASSSWDRGFEFF
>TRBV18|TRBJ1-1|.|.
TGTGCCAGCTCACCACCTGGGGCACTCGGTGGGAACACTGAAGCTTTCTTT
CASSPPGALGGNTEAFF